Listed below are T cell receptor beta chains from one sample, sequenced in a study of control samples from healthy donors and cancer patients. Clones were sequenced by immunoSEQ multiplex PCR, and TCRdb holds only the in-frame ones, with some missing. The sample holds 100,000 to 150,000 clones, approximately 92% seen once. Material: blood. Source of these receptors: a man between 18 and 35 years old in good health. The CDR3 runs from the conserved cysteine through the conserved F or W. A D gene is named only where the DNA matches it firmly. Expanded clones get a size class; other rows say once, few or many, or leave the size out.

CASSLIGQGASTEAFF	TGTGCCAGCAGTTTAATTGGTCAGGGGGCGAGCACTGAAGCTTTCTTT	TRBV27	TRBJ1-1	TRBD1	NA
CASSQSVVTNEKLFF	TGCGCCAGCAGTCAATCGGTGGTTACTAATGAAAAACTGTTTTTT	TRBV23-1	TRBJ1-4	NA	NA
CASGTGQGGAFF	TGTGCCAGCGGGACAGGGCAGGGTGGGGCTTTCTTT	TRBV3-1/TRBV3-2	TRBJ1-1	TRBD1	NA
CASSTGGASNQPQHF	TGTGCCAGCAGCACGGGTGGGGCAAGCAATCAGCCCCAGCATTTT	TRBV6-5	TRBJ1-5	NA	NA
CASRKTGFVQFF	TGTGCCAGCAGGAAGACAGGGTTTGTGCAGTTCTTC	TRBV7-2	TRBJ2-1	TRBD1	NA
CASSYDRGNTEAFF	TGTGCCAGCAGTTACGACAGGGGGAACACTGAAGCTTTCTTT	TRBV6-2/TRBV6-3	TRBJ1-1	TRBD1	NA
CASRQDWTGELFF	TGTGCCAGCAGACAGGACTGGACCGGGGAGCTGTTTTTT	TRBV27	TRBJ2-2	NA	NA
CASGYRGLAFF	TGTGCCAGCGGTTACAGGGGGCTAGCTTTCTTT	TRBV6-5	TRBJ1-1	TRBD1	NA
CASRSPQRGHGYTF	TGTGCAAGTCGCTCTCCCCAAAGGGGACATGGCTACACCTTC	TRBV12-2	TRBJ1-2	NA	NA
CAISEGETQYF	TGTGCCATCAGTGAAGGGGAGACCCAGTACTTC	TRBV10-3	TRBJ2-5	NA	NA
CATSGSNTGELFF	TGTGCCACCTCCGGCTCGAACACCGGGGAGCTGTTTTTT	TRBV15	TRBJ2-2	NA	NA
CASSLVAETQYF	TGTGCCAGCAGCTTAGTGGCGGAGACCCAGTACTTC	TRBV11-2	TRBJ2-5	NA	NA
CASSLGEGVREKLFF	TGTGCCAGCAGCTTAGGGGAAGGGGTGAGAGAAAAACTGTTTTTT	TRBV11-2	TRBJ1-4	NA	NA
CASSESPFPTGNTIYF	TGCGCCAGCAGTGAGTCGCCTTTCCCCACTGGAAACACCATATATTTT	TRBV10-2	TRBJ1-3	NA	NA
CASSYEGQIQETQYF	TGTGCCAGCAGTTACGAGGGACAGATACAAGAGACCCAGTACTTC	TRBV6-5	TRBJ2-5	TRBD1	NA
CASSDTTYEQYF	TGTGCCAGCAGTGACACTACCTACGAGCAGTACTTC	TRBV2	TRBJ2-7	NA	NA
CASSHGIYGYTF	TGTGCCAGCAGCCACGGGATCTATGGCTACACCTTC	TRBV11-2	TRBJ1-2	NA	NA
CASSLGGLASSYEQFF	TGTGCCAGCAGCTTGGGGGGACTAGCGTCTTCCTATGAGCAGTTCTTC	TRBV5-4	TRBJ2-1	TRBD2	NA
CASSPGQISYEQYF	TGTGCCAGCTCACCCGGACAGATCTCCTACGAGCAGTACTTC	TRBV18	TRBJ2-7	NA	NA
CASSKLQGAFSYNEQFF	TGTGCCAGCAGCAAATTGCAGGGAGCTTTCTCCTACAATGAGCAGTTCTTC	TRBV21-1	TRBJ2-1	NA	NA
CASSSRTGGYTEAFF	TGTGCCAGCAGTAGCAGGACAGGGGGCTACACTGAAGCTTTCTTT	TRBV6-5	TRBJ1-1	TRBD1	NA
CASSENLAGVKETQYF	TGCGCCAGCAGCGAGAACCTAGCGGGGGTCAAAGAGACCCAGTACTTC	TRBV5-1	TRBJ2-5	TRBD2	NA
CASSPTGQEDTEAFF	TGCGCCAGCAGCCCTACGGGACAGGAGGACACTGAAGCTTTCTTT	TRBV5-1	TRBJ1-1	TRBD1	NA
CASSDSTSGANEQFF	TGTGCCAGCAGTGACTCGACTAGCGGGGCCAATGAGCAGTTCTTC	TRBV6-4	TRBJ2-1	TRBD2	NA
CASSPRGGNTIYF	TGTGCCAGCAGTCCCCGAGGGGGAAACACCATATATTTT	TRBV12-3/TRBV12-4	TRBJ1-3	NA	NA
CASSPVGSNQPQHF	TGCGCCAGCAGCCCCGTGGGTAGCAATCAGCCCCAGCATTTT	TRBV5-1	TRBJ1-5	NA	once
CASSFRDRDEQYF	TGCGCCAGCAGCTTCCGGGACAGGGACGAGCAGTACTTC	TRBV5-1	TRBJ2-7	TRBD1	NA
CAISESGRPGHGYTF	TGTGCCATCAGTGAGTCGGGCAGGCCGGGGCATGGCTACACCTTC	TRBV10-3	TRBJ1-2	NA	NA
CASSLDRDSPLHF	TGTGCCAGCAGCTTGGACAGGGATTCACCCCTCCACTTT	TRBV7-3	TRBJ1-6	TRBD1	once
CASSWSGWNTEAFF	TGTGCCAGCAGTTGGTCGGGGTGGAACACTGAAGCTTTCTTT	TRBV6-5	TRBJ1-1	NA	NA
CASSVYDGELFF	TGTGCCAGCAGCGTCTATGACGGGGAGCTGTTTTTT	TRBV9	TRBJ2-2	NA	NA
CASSLGAGGVPPIQETQYF	TGTGCCAGCAGCTTAGGAGCTGGCGGGGTACCCCCTATCCAAGAGACCCAGTACTTC	TRBV7-9	TRBJ2-5	NA	NA
CASSEEQGGYTF	TGTGCCAGCAGTGAAGAACAGGGGGGCTACACCTTC	TRBV25-1	TRBJ1-2	TRBD1	NA
CASSPQGLETQYF	TGTGCCAGCAGCCCACAGGGGTTGGAGACCCAGTACTTC	TRBV3-1/TRBV3-2	TRBJ2-5	TRBD1	NA
CASSITGTGFFGNTIYF	TGTGCCAGTAGTATAACCGGGACAGGTTTCTTCGGAAACACCATATATTTT	TRBV19	TRBJ1-3	TRBD1	NA
CASSEVGLAERNEQFF	TGTGCCAGCAGTGAAGTGGGACTAGCGGAGCGAAATGAGCAGTTCTTC	TRBV6-1	TRBJ2-1	TRBD2	NA
CASSLSFSQPQHF	TGTGCCAGCAGTTTATCGTTTAGTCAGCCCCAGCATTTT	TRBV27	TRBJ1-5	NA	NA
CASSSGGSANTGELFF	TGTGCCAGCAGCTCCGGGGGCAGCGCGAACACCGGGGAGCTGTTTTTT	TRBV21-1	TRBJ2-2	NA	NA
CASSPPSEMNTEAFF	TGTGCCAGCTCACCACCTTCAGAAATGAACACTGAAGCTTTCTTT	TRBV18	TRBJ1-1	NA	NA
CASSLPQYNSPLHF	TGTGCCAGCAGCTTGCCCCAGTATAATTCACCCCTCCACTTT	TRBV5-4	TRBJ1-6	NA	NA